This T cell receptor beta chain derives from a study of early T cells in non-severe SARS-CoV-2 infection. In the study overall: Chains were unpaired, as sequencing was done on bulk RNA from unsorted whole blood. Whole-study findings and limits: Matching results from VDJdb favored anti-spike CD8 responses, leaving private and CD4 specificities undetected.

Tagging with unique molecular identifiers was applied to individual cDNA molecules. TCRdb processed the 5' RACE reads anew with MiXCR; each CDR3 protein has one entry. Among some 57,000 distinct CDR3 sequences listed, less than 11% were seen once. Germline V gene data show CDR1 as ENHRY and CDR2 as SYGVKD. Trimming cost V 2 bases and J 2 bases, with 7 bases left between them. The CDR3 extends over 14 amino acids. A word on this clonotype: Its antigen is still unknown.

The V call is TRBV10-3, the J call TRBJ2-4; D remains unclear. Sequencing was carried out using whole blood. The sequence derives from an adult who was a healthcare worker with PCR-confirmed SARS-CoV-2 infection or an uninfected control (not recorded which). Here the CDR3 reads CAISEKGSKNIQYF. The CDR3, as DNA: TGTGCCATCAGTGAGAAAGGGTCCAAAAACATTCAGTACTTC.